These T cell receptor beta chains were read from a single sample in a study of vaccination and CD4 T cells after COVID-19. Each CDR3 protein is one row after TCRdb ran MiXCR on the PCR reads. The sample lists approximately 16,000 distinct CDR3 sequences; approximately 55% were seen once. The antigens these receptors bind are not known. Material: CD4+ T cells from blood, cultured in vitro, obtained before SARS-CoV-2 vaccination. These receptor sequences come from a human donor who had recovered from COVID-19. Each CDR3 is given with its conserved first and last residue. A D gene is named only where the DNA matches it firmly. Rows give clone size only sometimes, using once, few, many, or a class for an expanded clone.

v_call	j_call	clone_size	d_call	cdr3_nt	cdr3_aa
TRBV29-1	TRBJ1-2	few	TRBD1	TGCAGCGTCCCCCAGGGGGACACCCTCTATGGCTACACCTTC	CSVPQGDTLYGYTF
TRBV19	TRBJ2-5	.	.	TGTGCCAGTAGTACAATAGCGGTTTCCCCAGAGACCCAGTACTTC	CASSTIAVSPETQYF
TRBV6-2/TRBV6-3	TRBJ2-7	.	.	TGTGCCAGCACCCTCCGGGGTATACGGAGCTACGAGCAGTACTTC	CASTLRGIRSYEQYF
TRBV11-3	TRBJ2-5	few	.	TGTGCCAGCAGCTTTTCTACGGGGACCCAAGAGACCCAGTACTTC	CASSFSTGTQETQYF
TRBV20-1	TRBJ1-2	.	.	TGCAGTGCTAGTACGGACGGGTTAGGCCTAGGGGGTGGCTACACCTTC	CSASTDGLGLGGGYTF
TRBV20-1	TRBJ1-2	.	TRBD1	TGCAGTGGAGGGTGGGACAGCTCCTATGGCTACACCTTC	CSGGWDSSYGYTF
TRBV11-2	TRBJ1-6	.	.	TGTGCCAGCAGCTTGTACGGGGCGAGTAATTCACCCCTCCACTTT	CASSLYGASNSPLHF
TRBV5-1	TRBJ2-5	.	.	TGCGCCAGCAGCCTATTTGCAGGGGTAGAGACCCAGTACTTC	CASSLFAGVETQYF
TRBV19	TRBJ1-5	.	.	TGTGCCAGTAGTTCCCCGGCAGGGCCCAATCAGCCCCAGCATTTT	CASSSPAGPNQPQHF
TRBV7-2	TRBJ2-3	.	.	TGTGCCAGCAGCTTTCAGTTCACAGATACGCAGTATTTT	CASSFQFTDTQYF
TRBV7-9	TRBJ1-1	.	.	TGTGCCAGCAGCTTAGAGGGGGACACTGAAGCTTTCTTT	CASSLEGDTEAFF
TRBV27	TRBJ2-5	.	.	TGTGCCCGGGCGGCAGAGACCCAGTACTTC	CARAAETQYF
TRBV30	TRBJ1-3	.	TRBD1	TGTGCCTGGAGTGGGACAGGGGGCACTGGAAACACCATATATTTT	CAWSGTGGTGNTIYF
TRBV5-1	TRBJ2-6	.	.	TGCGCCAGCAGCCTCAGGACGCTGAACTCTGGGGCCAACGTCCTGACTTTC	CASSLRTLNSGANVLTF
TRBV5-4	TRBJ1-6	.	.	TGTGCCAGCAGCTTGGCCAGGGGAGGCAGTAATTCACCCCTCCACTTT	CASSLARGGSNSPLHF
TRBV19	TRBJ1-5	.	.	TGTGCCAGTAGTATCAGCACAGGGAGCGGGAAGCCCCAGCATTTT	CASSISTGSGKPQHF
TRBV6-1	TRBJ2-5	.	.	TGTGCCAGCAGAGGCAGGGGGGGAGAGACCCAGTACTTC	CASRGRGGETQYF
TRBV28	TRBJ2-1	.	TRBD1	TGTGCCAGCATTATCGGGACAGGGGGCCCGCCGGAGCAGTTCTTC	CASIIGTGGPPEQFF
TRBV19	TRBJ2-3	few	.	TGTGCCAGTAGTATCTCTATGGGTCCAGATACGCAGTATTTT	CASSISMGPDTQYF
TRBV6-2/TRBV6-3	TRBJ1-5	.	TRBD1	TGTGCCAGCAGTTACTCGACGGGACAGGGTTTCAATCAGCCCCAGCATTTT	CASSYSTGQGFNQPQHF
TRBV10-1	TRBJ1-2	.	.	TGCGCCAGCAGCACCGCCCTGACCCGGCTCCTCTATGGCTACACCTTC	CASSTALTRLLYGYTF
TRBV19	TRBJ1-2	.	.	TGTGCCAGTAGTCCCGTCCTATTCGGGGGCTTGAATGGCTACACCTTC	CASSPVLFGGLNGYTF
TRBV7-2	TRBJ1-1	.	TRBD1	TGTGCCAGCAGCTTGGCCCCGGGACAGGGGAACACTGAAGCTTTCTTT	CASSLAPGQGNTEAFF
TRBV7-9	TRBJ2-7	.	.	TGTGCCAGCAGCCCTGAGCAGAGCTCCTACGAGCAGTACTTC	CASSPEQSSYEQYF
TRBV7-2	TRBJ1-2	few	.	TGTGCCAGCAGCTTAGACAGGGACGGCTACACCTTC	CASSLDRDGYTF
TRBV6-1	TRBJ1-2	.	TRBD1	TGTGCCAGCAGAACCATGGGACAGGGATATGGCTACACCTTC	CASRTMGQGYGYTF
TRBV20-1	TRBJ1-5	.	.	TGCAGTGCGGCCGAGGGGGGGGGCCTTCAGCCCCAGCATTTT	CSAAEGGGLQPQHF
TRBV5-4	TRBJ2-5	few	.	TGTGCCAGCAGCTTGATGGGGGCGTCAGAGACCCAGTACTTC	CASSLMGASETQYF
TRBV5-4	TRBJ2-2	few	TRBD1	TGTGCCAGCAGCTCGGACAGGGCCGGGGAGCTGTTTTTT	CASSSDRAGELFF
TRBV6-1	TRBJ2-5	.	.	TGTGCCAGCAGCGGGACGTTACAAGAGACCCAGTACTTC	CASSGTLQETQYF
TRBV28	TRBJ2-7	.	.	TGTGCCAGCAGTTTGAGTCAGGGTTGGCAGTACTTC	CASSLSQGWQYF
TRBV11-3	TRBJ2-3	few	.	TGTGCCAGCAGCTTAGGTGGCCCCCAATCAGATGGAGATACGCAGTATTTT	CASSLGGPQSDGDTQYF
TRBV24-1	TRBJ2-2	.	TRBD1	TGTGCCACCAGTGACCCGGGACAGGGGGACACCGGGGAGCTGTTTTTT	CATSDPGQGDTGELFF
TRBV7-6	TRBJ2-2	.	TRBD2	TGTGCCAGCAGCTTAGATACTAGCGGGAACACCGGGGAGCTGTTTTTT	CASSLDTSGNTGELFF
TRBV18	TRBJ1-1	.	.	TGTGCCAGCTCACCCAAGCGGGGGGGCACTGAAGCTTTCTTT	CASSPKRGGTEAFF
TRBV10-3	TRBJ1-5	.	TRBD1	TGTGCCATCAGTGAGTCCTCACAGGGGAGATCAGGGCCCCAGCATTTT	CAISESSQGRSGPQHF
TRBV6-2/TRBV6-3	TRBJ2-1	.	.	TGTGCCAGCAAAGTCCCTGGTGGGTCCTACAATGAGCAGTTCTTC	CASKVPGGSYNEQFF
TRBV19	TRBJ2-5	.	.	TGTGCCAGTAGTCCTGACAGTCAAGAGACCCAGTACTTC	CASSPDSQETQYF
TRBV7-2	TRBJ2-2	few	TRBD1	TGTGCCAGCAGACCCGGGACAGGGAACACCGGGGAGCTGTTTTTT	CASRPGTGNTGELFF
TRBV12-5	TRBJ2-1	once	.	TGTGCTAGTGCCCGGGAAGGGGGGCTGTGGAATGAGCAGTTCTTC	CASAREGGLWNEQFF
TRBV20-1	TRBJ2-1	.	TRBD1	TGCAGTGCTAGACGGACAGGGGGCATTTACAATGAGCAGTTCTTC	CSARRTGGIYNEQFF
TRBV7-7	TRBJ2-5	.	TRBD2	TGTGCCAGCAGCCCGACTAGCGGGGGGGCGTTCGGTGAGACCCAGTACTTC	CASSPTSGGAFGETQYF
TRBV27	TRBJ1-5	few	TRBD1	TGTGCCAGCAGTTCTGACAGGGACAATCAGCCCCAGCATTTT	CASSSDRDNQPQHF
TRBV11-3	TRBJ2-7	few	.	TGTGCCAGCAGCCCAGGACTCACTACCTACGAGCAGTACTTC	CASSPGLTTYEQYF
TRBV7-9	TRBJ1-1	few	.	TGTGCCAGCAGCCCACCTCTTTCAGGGGCTTTCTTT	CASSPPLSGAFF
TRBV20-1	TRBJ1-1	.	.	TGCAGTGCTATTTCGGGACGGGGAAGGACTGAAGCTTTCTTT	CSAISGRGRTEAFF
TRBV27	TRBJ1-1	.	.	TGTGCCAGCAGTTTAGGAGGGATGGGGAACACTGAAGCTTTCTTT	CASSLGGMGNTEAFF
TRBV20-1	TRBJ2-7	few	TRBD2	TGCAGTGCTACACATAGCGGGGGGATATCCAGGTACGAGCAGTACTTC	CSATHSGGISRYEQYF
TRBV20-1	TRBJ2-1	few	.	TGCAGTGCTAGAGGGGAGGGGGCAGGGATAACCTACAATGAGCAGTTCTTC	CSARGEGAGITYNEQFF
TRBV19	TRBJ2-3	.	TRBD2	TGTGCCAGCACCCTAGCGGGAGAAGTAGATACGCAGTATTTT	CASTLAGEVDTQYF
TRBV20-1	TRBJ2-7	.	.	TGCAGTGCTAGGTCGGTGGGCCCAACCTACGAGCAGTACTTC	CSARSVGPTYEQYF
TRBV20-1	TRBJ2-7	.	.	TGCAGTGGGCAACGGGGTTCCTACGAGCAGTACTTC	CSGQRGSYEQYF
TRBV9	TRBJ2-5	.	.	TGTGCCAGCAGCGTAAGGGGAGACCAAGAGACCCAGTACTTC	CASSVRGDQETQYF
TRBV24-1	TRBJ2-1	.	TRBD2	TGTGCCACCAGTGACCGGACTAGCGGGAACAATGAGCAGTTCTTC	CATSDRTSGNNEQFF
TRBV20-1	TRBJ2-1	.	TRBD2	TGCAGTGCTGGGACTAGCGGGAGGGTGGTTTATGAGCAGTTCTTC	CSAGTSGRVVYEQFF
TRBV20-1	TRBJ2-7	few	.	TGCAGTGCTAGAGATCGGCCCAGCTCCTACGAGCAGTACTTC	CSARDRPSSYEQYF
TRBV20-1	TRBJ1-1	.	.	TGCAGTGCTAGTAGGGGGGGAGGGAACACTGAAGCTTTCTTT	CSASRGGGNTEAFF
TRBV6-5	TRBJ2-1	.	TRBD2	TGTGCCAGCAGTTACTCGGGCGGGAGTGGAGCCCATGAGCAGTTCTTC	CASSYSGGSGAHEQFF